This T cell receptor (beta chain) was identified in a study of T cells in Graves' hyperthyroidism and ophthalmopathy. Amplified regions were TCR beta CDR3 sequences from RNA transcripts. An initial round of RT-PCR targeting the TCR CDR3 relied on the HTBI primer set. TCRdb called the multiplex PCR reads again in MiXCR, with one record for every CDR3 protein. Found here are some 650,000 distinct CDR3 sequences, about 16% of them singletons; the top ten hold less than 3.5%. This clonotype came up many times. Trimming removed 2 bases from V and 4 bases from J, with 9 bases in between. Per germline, CDR1 SGHRS and CDR2 YFSETQ. The CDR3 length is 13 residues.

Sequenced: blood. The source of this sequence is a woman aged 40 to 49 with Graves' ophthalmopathy. The chain couples TRBV5-1 to TRBJ1-1, with D uncertain. Here the CDR3 reads CASSFESITEAFF. The CDR3 region has the DNA TGCGCCAGCAGCTTCGAGAGTATCACTGAAGCTTTCTTT.